This T cell receptor beta chain appears in the sequencing data of a study of shared clonotypes between healthy human individuals. Study-wide results and limits: Sharing across four donors was seen in roughly 5% of naive CD4 clonotypes.

Replicate PCRs for sorted subsets used around 200 ng DNA; this equaled 33,000 or so T cell genomes. The repertoire was sequenced with immunoSEQ multiplex PCR; TCRdb's copy has only in-frame clones and lacks some. The sample contains 2,500,000 or so clones, 90% to 95% of which appear only once. A remark on this clone: Antigen specificity is unknown.

HIV-negative, healthy adults without recent acute infections or vaccinations were the donors. Germline assignment: CDR1 MNHNY and CDR2 SVGAGI (reference sequence). The CDR3 has 11 residues. This sequence was found in a man aged 18 to 29 in good health. The chain couples TRBV6-6 to TRBJ2-1; a possible D gene is TRBD1 (5 bases). Source material: naive CD4+ T cells sorted from blood. Subset reported: CD45RA+ positively selected. This chain's CDR3 is CAAGHTVEQFF. CDR3 nucleotide sequence: TGTGCAGCAGGACACACGGTAGAGCAGTTCTTC.